This T cell receptor (beta chain) was captured by sequencing in a study of T cell responses to AZD1222 COVID-19 vaccine (TCRdb year 2021). About the study as a whole: A total of about 240 trial participants underwent TCR sequencing, of whom around 200 received two doses of AZD1222 and 26 received two doses of the MenACWY control vaccine. Trial participants were enrolled into age subgroups of 18-55, 56-69 and 70-plus years, which contained about 150, 28 and 57 TCR-sequenced participants, respectively. The paper as a whole reports these results and caveats: Conclusions about previously exposed vaccinees are limited because only five to seven AZD1222 recipients were SARS-CoV-2 seropositive at baseline. In the small 56-69-year group, the increase in depth fell short of significance, most likely because of low power. After two AZD1222 doses, spike-specific TCR breadth and depth were significantly higher than at day 0 and than in MenACWY recipients. Nearly half of unique spike-specific TCRs reportedly recognized epitopes outside regions mutated in the B.1.351 and B.1.1.7 variants. Vaccine-associated CD4 TCRs spanned the whole spike protein, with dominant responses in regions 160-218 and 743-854. Most participants were white British and females outnumbered males, and the authors suggested that clonal diversity may have been underestimated. Because no day 14 peak-response samples were available, repertoires were characterized only after the peak T cell response.

Taken from cysteine to phenylalanine, the CDR3 has 16 residues. Only the CDR3 portion is preserved as DNA: 48 bases, with reading frame beginning at the first base. Ends trimmed: V by 4 bases, J by 2 bases; bases unmatched to a gene: 7. From a lookup of the germline V gene (reference sequence), CDR1 and CDR2 are PRHDT and FYEKMQ. In the case of this clone: Which antigen it targets is not known. Per-nucleotide qualities are absent, and no much larger clonotype sits a single base away.

The CDR3 regions of human TCRbeta chains were analyzed by immunosequencing. Under the source paper's analysis protocol: Repertoire TCRs were checked for matches against a reference library of SARS-CoV-2-specific TCRs that had been generated using the MIRA antigen-specificity platform. Breadth was defined as the fraction of unique TCRs that were SARS-CoV-2-associated, and depth was defined as the fraction of total T cells that were SARS-CoV-2-associated. Each spike-specific TCR was assigned to its reactive spike region and to a CD4 or CD8 class using the MIRA data. Log10-transformed breadth and depth values were compared by one-way ANOVA with Sidak's multiple comparisons tests. TCRdb provides this immuneACCESS table in a form limited to in-frame rearrangements. Some clones are lacking; in checked studies, under half of them reflect an unresolved V gene, and why the rest are absent is not known. For V, J and clone size, that table is used; D and trimming come from the DNA. Recorded for this sample are around 150,000 clones; 91% of them occurred a single time. The ten most abundant clones make up 7.5% to 8% of the sample.

This specimen's time point label, per the study, means: about 28 days (+/-7) after the second vaccine dose. The treatment or condition label, read with the paper, signifies: meningococcal conjugate vaccine given as trial control. Vaccinee samples were obtained from the UK trials COV001 and COV002, which included a single-blind randomized controlled phase 2/3 trial of AZD1222 (ChAdOx1 nCoV-19) in healthy adults. For TCRbeta chain sequencing, PBMC samples from trial participants were taken at day 0 and at day 28 after the second dose. The receptor comes from an adult who received the MenACWY meningococcal vaccine as a control. This specimen was peripheral blood, taken 28 days after the second dose of the MenACWY control vaccine. Recombination linked TRBV13 to TRBJ2-5, with 10 middle bases fitting TRBD1. The DNA reads TGTGCCAGCAGCTCCAGGACAGGGGGAGGGCAAGAGACCCAGTACTTC. Its protein reads: CASSSRTGGGQETQYF.